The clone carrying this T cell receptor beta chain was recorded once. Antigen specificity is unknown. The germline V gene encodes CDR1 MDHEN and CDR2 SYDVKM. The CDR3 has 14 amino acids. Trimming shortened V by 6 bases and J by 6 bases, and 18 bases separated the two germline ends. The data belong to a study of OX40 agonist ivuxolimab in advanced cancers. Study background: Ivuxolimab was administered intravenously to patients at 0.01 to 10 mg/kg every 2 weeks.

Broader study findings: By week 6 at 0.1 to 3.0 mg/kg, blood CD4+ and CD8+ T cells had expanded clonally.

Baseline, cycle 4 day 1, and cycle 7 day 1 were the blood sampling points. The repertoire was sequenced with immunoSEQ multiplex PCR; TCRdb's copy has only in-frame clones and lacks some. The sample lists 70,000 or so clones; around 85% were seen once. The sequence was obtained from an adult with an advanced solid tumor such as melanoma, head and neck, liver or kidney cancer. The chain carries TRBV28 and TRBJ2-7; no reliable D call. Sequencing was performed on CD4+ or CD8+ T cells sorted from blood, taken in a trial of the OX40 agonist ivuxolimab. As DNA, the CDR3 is TGTGCCAGCAGCTTGGTGAGGTCCCGACTCGAGCAGTACTTC. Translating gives CASSLVRSRLEQYF.